These T cell receptor beta chains were read from a single sample in a study of CD8 T cells in Susac syndrome. TCRdb itself ran the immunoSEQ multiplex PCR reads through MiXCR, one entry per CDR3 protein. This sample has around 300,000 distinct CDR3 sequences, with approximately 85% found just once. The specimen was CD8+ T cells from PBMCs. These receptors came from a human donor with multiple sclerosis. Both conserved end residues are part of each CDR3. The D gene is left open where the match is weak. The listing skips clone size in some rows; elsewhere it reads once, few, many or a size class.

j_gene,d_gene,v_gene,abundance,CDR3nt,CDR3aa
TRBJ1-1,TRBD1,TRBV19,NA,TGTGCCAGTAGTCCTCTTGGGACAGGGAGTATGAACACTGAAGCTTTCTTT,CASSPLGTGSMNTEAFF
TRBJ2-1,TRBD1,TRBV19,NA,TGTGCCAGTAGTGAAGACAGGGGGGTGTACAATGAGCAGTTCTTC,CASSEDRGVYNEQFF
TRBJ2-7,NA,TRBV5-4,NA,TGTGCCAGCAGCTTCGCGCAGGGATCCTACGAGCAGTACTTC,CASSFAQGSYEQYF
TRBJ2-7,NA,TRBV12-3/TRBV12-4,NA,TGTGCCAGCAGGACCGGGAGCTACGAGCAGTACTTC,CASRTGSYEQYF
TRBJ2-7,TRBD1,TRBV30,NA,TGTGCCTGGAGTGTAAGGCCGGGACAGGGGTCCCTCTCCTACGAGCAGTACTTC,CAWSVRPGQGSLSYEQYF
TRBJ1-5,TRBD1,TRBV7-9,NA,TGTGCCAGCAGCTTGGACAGGGTGACTCAGCCCCAGCATTTT,CASSLDRVTQPQHF
TRBJ2-1,TRBD1,TRBV4-3,NA,TGCGCCAGCAGCCAAGGGACAGGGTCGTACAATGAGCAGTTCTTC,CASSQGTGSYNEQFF
TRBJ2-7,NA,TRBV6-5,NA,TGTGCCAGCAGTTACTCGATTGTGAAGGGACCCTACGAGCAGTACTTC,CASSYSIVKGPYEQYF
TRBJ2-2,TRBD2,TRBV12-3/TRBV12-4,NA,TGTGCCAGCAGTTTATATTATACGGGATATCTAACTAGCGGGAGTGACACCGGGGAGCTGTTTTTT,CASSLYYTGYLTSGSDTGELFF
TRBJ2-5,TRBD2,TRBV28,NA,TGTGCCAGCAGTTTATCGTGGGGGCTAGCGGGGCAAGAGACCCAGTACTTC,CASSLSWGLAGQETQYF
TRBJ2-1,TRBD2,TRBV28,NA,TGTGCCCATAGGGGAGGGTATGAGCAGTTCTTC,CAHRGGYEQFF
TRBJ1-5,TRBD1,TRBV27,NA,TGTGCCAGCAGCCCGGGACAGGATCTGGGGCCCCAGCATTTT,CASSPGQDLGPQHF
TRBJ1-1,TRBD1,TRBV27,NA,TGTGCCAGCAGTTCCGGGACAGCGGCCACTGAAGCTTTCTTT,CASSSGTAATEAFF
TRBJ2-1,NA,TRBV28,NA,TGTGCCAGCAGTTCAGCAACGGGGGCGGGATCCTACAATGAGCAGTTCTTC,CASSSATGAGSYNEQFF
TRBJ2-2,NA,TRBV20-1,NA,TGCAGTGCCGGCGGGCGTTTCACCGGGGAGCTGTTTTTT,CSAGGRFTGELFF
TRBJ2-1,NA,TRBV27,once,TGTGCCAGCAAGGTGCGGGGCACCTACAATGAGCAGTTCTTC,CASKVRGTYNEQFF
TRBJ1-1,NA,TRBV27,NA,TGTGCCAGCAGTGCCAACCCGACAGTTTATGAAGCTTTCTTT,CASSANPTVYEAFF
TRBJ2-1,TRBD2,TRBV7-9,NA,TGTGCCAGCAGCTGGACTAGCGGCTACAATGAGCAGCTCTTC,CASSWTSGYNEQLF
TRBJ2-7,TRBD2,TRBV20-1,NA,TGCAGTGCTAGAGATCCTTTGTCTAGCGGACCCTACGAGCAGTACTTC,CSARDPLSSGPYEQYF
TRBJ2-2,NA,TRBV3-1,NA,TGTGCCAGCAGCCAAGAGTCGTGGACCGGGGAGCTGTTTTTT,CASSQESWTGELFF
TRBJ2-1,NA,TRBV27,NA,TGTGCCAGCAGTTTGGGGCCGAACTACAATGAGCAGTTCTTC,CASSLGPNYNEQFF
TRBJ1-5,NA,TRBV6-2/TRBV6-3,NA,TGTGCCAGCATGAGGACGGACCCTGAAAAACAGAATCAGCCCCAGCATTTT,CASMRTDPEKQNQPQHF
TRBJ1-1,NA,TRBV19,NA,TGTGCCAGTAGGACGGTCCCGAACACTGAAGCTTTCTTT,CASRTVPNTEAFF
TRBJ2-1,TRBD1,TRBV30,NA,TGTGCCTGGAGTGTGTGGACAGGGGGCAATGAGCAGTTCTTC,CAWSVWTGGNEQFF
TRBJ2-7,NA,TRBV28,NA,TGTGCCAGCAGTTTCCGGGGGTTCGGCTACGAGCAGTACTTC,CASSFRGFGYEQYF
TRBJ2-2,NA,TRBV11-3,NA,TGTGCCAGCAGCCCCCGGGACACCAACACCGGGGAGCTGTTTTTT,CASSPRDTNTGELFF
TRBJ2-1,TRBD2,TRBV7-2,NA,TGTGCCAGCAGCTATGGGACTAGCGGGTCGGCCGTGGGTGAGCAGTTCTTC,CASSYGTSGSAVGEQFF